The rows below give T cell receptor beta chains drawn from one sample of a study of cytomegalovirus exposure and HLA in healthy donors. TCRdb's table, derived via immunoSEQ multiplex PCR, lists solely in-frame clones and lacks some. The table shows approximately 73,000 clones, with roughly 70% occurring only once. The source material was PBMCs. All receptors come from a man between 65 and 85 years old in good health and CMV-seronegative. CDR3s leave out the opening cysteine and the closing phenylalanine or tryptophan. The order of the fields is J gene, V gene, D gene, CDR3 protein. A D gene is named only where the DNA matches it firmly.

TRBJ1-2 | TRBV28 | - | ASSFPARVGGYT
TRBJ2-7 | TRBV7-2 | - | ASSLVLRNGEQY
TRBJ2-1 | TRBV7-2 | - | ASSLSGSRDYEQF
TRBJ2-5 | TRBV29-1 | - | SVEPRVRETQY
TRBJ2-5 | TRBV7-2 | TRBD1 | ASSFTGAGETQY
TRBJ2-3 | TRBV9 | TRBD2 | ASSPGTSGADTQY
TRBJ1-1 | TRBV5-1 | TRBD1 | ASSAVQGGNTEAF
TRBJ1-2 | TRBV6-9 | TRBD1 | ATDISGTGGNGYT
TRBJ1-4 | TRBV11-2 | - | ASSLLDSGKLF
TRBJ1-6 | TRBV2 | TRBD1 | ASSSDRGISPLH
TRBJ1-1 | TRBV6-1 | - | ASTLGPGGTEAF
TRBJ2-1 | TRBV19 | - | ASSIVERAAQF
TRBJ1-1 | TRBV6-6 | - | ASTTNQGTEAF
TRBJ2-3 | TRBV27 | TRBD1 | ASSSPGQGTDTQY
TRBJ1-2 | TRBV6-6 | TRBD1 | ASQNTGQGAYYGYT
TRBJ2-7 | TRBV2 | TRBD1 | ASSLDRDEQY
TRBJ2-1 | TRBV28 | - | ASSFNGAGYNEQF
TRBJ1-1 | TRBV2 | - | ASSEGALNTEAF
TRBJ1-1 | TRBV5-1 | - | ASSFGGVDTEAF
TRBJ1-5 | TRBV7-2 | - | ASSHEAHSNQPQH
TRBJ2-7 | TRBV5-1 | TRBD2 | ASSHSGTSGQGRGQY
TRBJ2-3 | TRBV27 | - | ASSFYRGTDTQY
TRBJ2-2 | TRBV4-2 | TRBD2 | ASSQASVRSGRARGGSGELF
TRBJ2-5 | TRBV7-2 | TRBD2 | ASSWDSGGGFQEQY
TRBJ2-7 | TRBV29-1 | TRBD1 | SVSDRMPSYEQY
TRBJ2-7 | TRBV5-4 | TRBD1 | ASSGSGQELSCEQY
TRBJ1-6 | TRBV27 | - | ASSLFPIGGPPLH
TRBJ2-3 | TRBV10-3 | TRBD2 | AIRSGGSGDTQY
TRBJ2-7 | TRBV15 | TRBD1 | ATSRDLSTGSYEQY